The present entry profiles one TCR beta chain with its context. Its antigen is unidentified. Germline V gene lookup returns CDR1 MNHEY and CDR2 SVGAGI. Trimming cost V 1 base and J 3 bases; bases outside gene matches: 8. CDR3 length: 16 residues. The sample is drawn from a study of identical twins. TCRdb recomputed calls from the 5' RACE reads with MiXCR, one row per CDR3 protein. The data show around 220,000 distinct CDR3 sequences, under 12% seen once. Donors were all healthy Caucasians. Whole-study findings and limits: Twins' excess sharing was less marked for out-of-frame beta sequences. High-abundance cord blood beta clonotypes had fewer insertions; memory repertoires showed none. A cross-sectional statistical analysis, not follow-up of the same donors, supported the conclusions.

This clonotype was sampled from a middle-aged man in good health. Sample: memory T cells sorted from blood. The rearrangement uses TRBV6-5 and TRBJ2-7; 8 nucleotides match TRBD1. The CDR3 DNA reads as TGTGCCAGCAGTTACTTGGACAGGGCCGCCTACTACGAGCAGTACTTC. Its protein is CASSYLDRAAYYEQYF.